Below, 26 T cell receptor beta chains from the same sample are listed, as sequenced in a study of cytomegalovirus exposure and HLA in healthy donors. Amplification used 60 Vbeta primers and 13 Jbeta primers. Assay used: immunoSEQ multiplex PCR; TCRdb lists only in-frame clones, some missing. The listing records about 190,000 clones. Specimen: PBMCs. These receptors were taken from a woman aged 25 to 45 in good health and CMV-seropositive.

The chain uses TRBV7-9 and TRBJ1-1, with 9 positions matching TRBD1. In germline, CDR1 is SEHNR, CDR2 FQNEAQ (reference sequence). The V gene end was trimmed by 5 bases and the J gene end by 9 bases; junction bases not matched to a gene: 10. The CDR3 extends over 14 amino acids. CDR3 coding DNA: TGTGCCAGCAGCCCTATTGGGGGGACAGGGAAAGCTTTCTTT. Translation: CASSPIGGTGKAFF.

Remarks on this clone: Other nucleotide sequences in the sample specify the same CDR3. The chain combines TRBV30 with TRBJ1-2; D is unresolved. Germline lookup yields CDR1 GTSNPN and CDR2 SVGIG (reference sequence). The CDR3 runs 13 residues. The germline V and J ends were trimmed by 0 bases and 2 bases, with 7 bases remaining between them. In nucleotides, the CDR3 is TGTGCCTGGAGTGTACCGGGGAACTATGGCTACACCTTC. This encodes CAWSVPGNYGYTF. Full variable domain (outside the CDR3, taken from reference TRBV30 and TRBJ1-2): SQTIHQWPATLVQPVGSPLSLECTVEGTSNPNLYWYRQAAGRGLQLLFYSVGIGQISSEVPQNLSASRPQDRQFILSSKKLLLSDSGFYLCAWSVPGNYGYTFGSGTRLTVV.

The V call is TRBV5-8, the J call TRBJ2-5; 8 nucleotides agree with TRBD1. Germline V gene sequence: CDR1 SGHTS, CDR2 YDEGEE. V was pared by 3 bases and J by 2 bases, with 6 bases of the junction left unmatched. The CDR3 length is 15 residues. CDR3 DNA sequence: TGTGCCAGCAGCTCGGACAGGGAAGCACAAGAGACCCAGTACTTC. This encodes CASSSDREAQETQYF.

The chain recombines TRBV6-6 with TRBJ2-5, with 7 bases aligning to TRBD2. The J segment lost 5 bases and the V segment lost 0 bases, leaving 6 bases of the junction unmatched. The CDR3 length is 15 residues. CDR1 is MNHNY and CDR2 is SVGAGI in the germline V gene (reference sequence). CDR3 sequence reads: CASSYSGGARETQYF. The DNA of the CDR3 is TGTGCCAGCAGTTACTCGGGAGGGGCCAGGGAGACCCAGTACTTC.

The chain couples TRBV4-1 to TRBJ1-1; tentative D call: TRBD1 (6 bases). In germline, CDR1 is MGHRA, CDR2 YSYEKL. Deletions cut 1 base from V and 13 bases from J, with 13 bases between. This CDR3 contains 12 residues. In nucleotides, the CDR3 is TGCGCCAGCAGCCAAGGGGGGACAATGGGTTTCTTT. It encodes CASSQGGTMGFF.

This rearrangement joins TRBV5-5 to TRBJ1-2; a weak D match, TRBD1 (5 bases). The ends were cut back, 2 bases at V and 0 bases at J, with 11 bases in the middle. The CDR3 sequence is 15 residues long. Germline CDR1 SGHKS, CDR2 YYEKEE (reference sequence). CDR3 coding DNA: TGTGCCAGCAGCTTCCTCCAGACAGCTAACTATGGCTACACCTTC. As protein: CASSFLQTANYGYTF.

The rearrangement links TRBV27 to TRBJ1-1, with 7 bases aligning to TRBD1. CDR1 is MNHEY, CDR2 SMNVEV, per germline (reference sequence). This CDR3 comprises 15 residues. Trimming removed 4 bases from V and 2 bases from J; junction bases left unmatched: 7. The DNA for the CDR3 is TGTGCCAGCAGTTCCCCGCACAGGGGCAACACTGAAGCTTTCTTT. Translated, it gives CASSSPHRGNTEAFF.

This sequence joins TRBV7-9 and TRBJ1-1, with 9 bases identical to TRBD1. CDR1 and CDR2 from the germline V gene are SEHNR and FQNEAQ (reference sequence). The length of the CDR3 is 14 residues. Trimming removed 3 bases from V and 4 bases from J; junction bases left unmatched: 3. DNA of the CDR3: TGTGCCAGCAGCTTGAACAGGGGGCGCACTGAAGCTTTCTTT. It codes for CASSLNRGRTEAFF.

The V and J genes are TRBV30 and TRBJ1-4; unclear D gene. Germline assignment: CDR1 GTSNPN and CDR2 SVGIG (reference sequence). The germline V and J ends were trimmed by 5 bases and 2 bases, with 21 bases remaining between them. The CDR3 contains 17 residues. In nucleotides, the CDR3 is TGTGCCTGGGGACGCGGGATGGTTTCTGTCACTAATGAAAAACTGTTTTTT. Translating gives CAWGRGMVSVTNEKLFF.

V gene TRBV27 combines with J gene TRBJ2-5, with a possible D match to TRBD2 (7 bases). In germline, CDR1 is MNHEY, CDR2 SMNVEV (reference sequence). The CDR3 is 13 amino acids. Between the trimmed V and J ends, which lost 5 bases and 7 bases, there was a span of 14 bases. The CDR3 protein is CASSEQGGGTQYF. The CDR3 bases are TGTGCCAGCAGTGAACAGGGAGGGGGGACCCAGTACTTC.

V usage is TRBV4-1 and J usage is TRBJ1-2; 8 nucleotides agree with TRBD1. The CDR3 is 18 amino acids. V trimming: 1 base; J trimming: 7 bases; junction bases outside the gene matches: 17. Germline V lookup: CDR1 MGHRA, CDR2 YSYEKL. The CDR3 region is CASSQVPVATGELSGYTF. Here the CDR3 DNA reads TGCGCCAGCAGCCAAGTCCCTGTCGCGACAGGGGAGCTTTCTGGCTACACCTTC.

The chain is built from TRBV20-1 and TRBJ1-2; no clear D gene. This CDR3 comprises 11 residues. CDR1 DFQATT and CDR2 SNEGSKA come from the germline V gene (reference sequence). Trimming left V 5 bases short and J 7 bases short, with 11 bases between. The chain's CDR3 is CSAPGESGYTF. The CDR3 nucleotides are TGCAGTGCTCCGGGTGAAAGTGGCTACACCTTC.

The gene calls are TRBV6-5 and TRBJ2-1, with D possibly matching TRBD2 (6 bases). The CDR3 contains 15 residues. CDR1 is MNHEY, CDR2 SVGAGI, per germline. V lost 6 bases and J 9 bases, leaving 21 bases between the germline ends. The CDR3 bases are TGTGCCAGCAGGGACACGGGGGTAATGGTGGTTGAGCAGTTCTTC. Protein: CASRDTGVMVVEQFF.

V gene TRBV7-8 combines with J gene TRBJ2-5, with 10 bases fitting TRBD2. The CDR3 sequence is 15 residues long. CDR1 and CDR2 from the germline V gene are SGHVS and FQNEAQ. V shed 4 bases, J shed 4 bases, and the junction held 6 bases outside the gene matches. CDR3 DNA: TGTGCCAGCAGCTCCACCGGGACTAGCGTAGAGACCCAGTACTTC. Translation: CASSSTGTSVETQYF.

V usage is TRBV6-1 and J usage is TRBJ2-1; D call uncertain. The CDR3 loop spans 11 amino acids. V lost 5 bases, J lost 11 bases, and 10 bases lay in between. Germline CDR1 MNHNS, CDR2 SASEGT. As DNA, the CDR3 is TGTGCCAGCAGTTTTACTAACCAGCAGTTCTTC. This gives the protein CASSFTNQQFF.

The chain has TRBV19 and TRBJ2-7; TRBD2 agrees at 7 bases. The V and J ends lost 6 bases and 3 bases, in that order; junction bases with no gene match: 8. Germline CDR1 is LNHDA and CDR2 is SQIVND (reference sequence). The CDR3 covers 14 residues. CDR3 protein: CASRSSGSHYEQYF. The CDR3 DNA sequence: TGTGCCAGTAGGAGTAGCGGGTCCCACTACGAGCAGTACTTC.

The gene calls are TRBV7-9 and TRBJ2-5; D ambiguous. Germline CDR1 reads SEHNR; CDR2 reads FQNEAQ (reference sequence). V shed 5 bases and J shed 11 bases, with 9 bases lying between them. This CDR3 has 10 amino acids. CDR3 coding DNA: TGTGCCAGCAGCATTGAAGAGCAGTACTTC. It yields the protein CASSIEEQYF. Filled out from reference TRBV7-9 and TRBJ2-5, the complete variable domain reads DTGVSQNPRHKITKRGQNVTFRCDPISEHNRLYWYRQTLGQGPEFLTYFQNEAQLEKSRLLSDRFSAERPKGSFSTLEIQRTEQGDSAMYLCASSIEEQYFGPGTRLLVL.

This chain joins TRBV6-1 and TRBJ2-2; D gene unclear. This CDR3 has 12 residues. The V end lost 10 bases, the J end lost 2 bases, and 8 bases lay between the germline ends. Germline CDR1 and CDR2: MNHNS and SASEGT. The CDR3 DNA follows: TGTGCCACCCGACATAACACCGGGGAGCTGTTTTTT. As protein: CATRHNTGELFF.

This chain links TRBV20-1 with TRBJ2-7; D is ambiguous. Trimming left V 5 bases short and J 3 bases short, with 8 bases between. CDR1 DFQATT and CDR2 SNEGSKA come from the germline V gene (reference sequence). CDR3 size: 11 residues. The CDR3 coding sequence is TGCAGTGCTGGTGACTTCTACGAGCAGTACTTC. Protein sequence: CSAGDFYEQYF.

The J gene is TRBJ2-7, the V gene TRBV6-5, with D hard to call. In germline, CDR1 is MNHEY, CDR2 SVGAGI. The CDR3 consists of 13 residues. Trimming shortened V by 2 bases and J by 0 bases, and 5 bases separated the two germline ends. This CDR3 is CASSYASSYEQYF. The DNA for the CDR3 is TGTGCCAGCAGTTACGCCAGCTCCTACGAGCAGTACTTC.

This sequence joins TRBV7-2 and TRBJ2-5; 7 bases are a match to TRBD1. J gave up 2 bases and V 5 bases, and 14 bases lay outside the gene matches. The CDR3 loop spans 17 amino acids. The germline CDR1 and CDR2 sequences are SGHTA and FQGNSA. The chain's CDR3 is CASSLIRQGLRQETQYF. The CDR3 DNA follows: TGTGCCAGCAGCCTAATCAGACAGGGATTAAGGCAAGAGACCCAGTACTTC.

The chain links TRBV19 to TRBJ1-1; 8 bases match TRBD1. After removal of 6 bases from V and 3 bases from J, the junction contained 6 bases not matched to a gene. The CDR3 loop spans 14 amino acids. Germline V gene data show CDR1 as LNHDA and CDR2 as SQIVND (reference sequence). CDR3 nucleotides: TGTGCCAGTAGGGGAGGACAGGGCTACACTGAAGCTTTCTTT. Encoded protein: CASRGGQGYTEAFF.

As regards this clone: One end of the junction fails to match germline, which may point to a read error. The same CDR3 also results from other DNA sequences found in this sample. The chain combines TRBV9 with TRBJ1-1, with 7 bases lining up with TRBD1. The length of the CDR3 is 15 residues. Germline CDR1 and CDR2: SGDLS and YYNGEE. CDR3 sequence reads: CASSVAGGVNTEAFF. In nucleotides, the CDR3 is TGCGCCAGCAGCGTAGCAGGGGGAGTAAATACTGAAGCTTTCTTT.

This chain uses TRBV19 with TRBJ1-5; D unresolved. This CDR3 has 14 amino acids. Germline V CDR1 and CDR2: LNHDA, SQIVND (reference sequence). V was cut by 4 bases and J by 0 bases, with 7 bases left in between. The CDR3 region has the DNA TGTGCCAGTAGTACGGGATTTAGCAATCAGCCCCAGCATTTT. As protein: CASSTGFSNQPQHF.

V and J are TRBV7-8 and TRBJ2-5; D perhaps matches TRBD1 (6 bases). CDR1 and CDR2 (germline): SGHVS, FQNEAQ. The CDR3 covers 18 residues. The V end lost 1 base, the J end lost 2 bases, and 20 bases lay between the germline ends. CDR3 DNA: TGTGCCAGCAGCTTAGAGTTCGGCCACAGGGCAAAGCAAGAGACCCAGTACTTC. Amino acids: CASSLEFGHRAKQETQYF.

The genes are TRBV18 and TRBJ2-3; TRBD2 matches at 11 bases. The germline V gene has CDR1 KGHSH and CDR2 LQKENI. The V and J ends lost 3 bases and 0 bases, in that order; junction bases with no gene match: 8. The CDR3 totals 18 residues. CDR3 in DNA: TGTGCCAGCTCACCCTTTCGACTAGCGGGGACTAGCACAGATACGCAGTATTTT. Amino acids: CASSPFRLAGTSTDTQYF.